This passage covers 16 T cell receptor beta chains from one sample sequenced in a study of blood T cell repertoires in COVID-19. Generated by immunoSEQ multiplex PCR, the TCRdb table keeps only in-frame clones and is missing some. The repertoire has around 250,000 clones, over 80% of them found once; the top ten carry 9.5% to 13%. The sample consisted of peripheral blood. The source of these receptors is a woman between 65 and 79 years old with COVID-19, enrolled during active disease.

This clone was counted a single time. The chain's CDR3 is CASSPRAGLYEQYF. CDR3 sequence (DNA): TGTGCCAGCTCACCACGGGCCGGCCTCTACGAGCAGTACTTC. The chain carries TRBV18 and TRBJ2-7; D is unclear. The V and J ends lost 1 base and 3 bases respectively, with 10 bases between them. Germline values: CDR1 KGHSH, CDR2 LQKENI. This CDR3 region has 14 residues.

The chain employs TRBV5-5 and TRBJ2-3; possible D gene TRBD1, 6 bases. The V and J ends lost 7 bases and 0 bases respectively, with 12 bases between them. Germline assignment: CDR1 SGHKS and CDR2 YYEKEE (reference sequence). The CDR3 covers 14 residues. The CDR3 DNA follows: TGTGCCAGCGGACAGTTCGCTAGCACAGATACGCAGTATTTT. It encodes CASGQFASTDTQYF.

The chain combines TRBV4-1 with TRBJ1-1, with 7 bases that match TRBD1. The CDR3 spans 15 residues. V lost 2 bases to trimming and J lost 8 bases; unmatched junction nucleotides: 11. Germline assignment: CDR1 MGHRA and CDR2 YSYEKL. This chain's CDR3 is CASSQSGTALGEAFF. In DNA, the CDR3 is TGCGCCAGCAGCCAATCCGGGACAGCTTTAGGGGAAGCTTTCTTT.

The V and J genes are TRBV11-2 and TRBJ2-3; 8 bases are a match to TRBD2. Germline CDR1 SGHAT, CDR2 FQNNGV. CDR3 length: 17 amino acids. The ends lost 5 bases at V and 1 base at J; junction bases unmatched: 11. Here the CDR3 DNA reads TGTGCCAGCAGCCCACCCTCCGCGGGAGGTGGCACAGATACGCAGTATTTT. This translates into CASSPPSAGGGTDTQYF.

This clone has a single count. The junction differs from germline at one of its ends, possibly a read error. The rearrangement links TRBV7-7 to TRBJ2-1; 12 bases are shared with TRBD2. Germline assignment: CDR1 SSHAT and CDR2 FNYEAQ (reference sequence). CDR3 length: 14 amino acids. The CDR3 sequence: CASSLGLAGWEQFF. CDR3 sequence (DNA): TGTGCTAGCAGCTTAGGACTAGCGGGATGGGAGCAGTTCTTC.

The rearrangement links TRBV11-3 to TRBJ2-5, with D possibly matching TRBD2 (5 bases). Germline V lookup: CDR1 SGHNT, CDR2 YENEEA. The V gene lost 3 bases and the J gene lost 0 bases, with 11 bases spanning the gap. The CDR3 runs 15 residues. CDR3 sequence reads: CASSFGAANQETQYF. The CDR3 DNA sequence: TGTGCCAGCAGCTTCGGAGCGGCCAACCAAGAGACCCAGTACTTC.

This chain links TRBV28 with TRBJ2-2, with 12 bases aligning to TRBD2. This CDR3 has 20 residues. Trimming removed 2 bases from V and 9 bases from J; junction bases left unmatched: 19. Germline CDR1 reads MDHEN; CDR2 reads SYDVKM. This CDR3 is CASSLVLRTSGTGPGRELFF. In DNA, the CDR3 is TGTGCCAGCAGTTTAGTCCTGAGGACTAGCGGGACCGGGCCAGGTCGGGAGCTGTTTTTT.

The chain combines TRBV6-5 with TRBJ1-4; TRBD1 is a possible D gene (6 bases). Trimming took off 0 bases at V and 8 bases at J, with 13 bases between the two ends. The CDR3 has 15 amino acids. Germline CDR1 is MNHEY and CDR2 is SVGAGI. The CDR3 is CASSYSYRAEEKLFF. The CDR3 nucleotides read TGTGCCAGCAGTTACTCATACAGGGCGGAGGAAAAACTGTTTTTT.

This clone was counted a few times. Here the CDR3 DNA reads TGCGCCAGCAGCCAAGATTCGAGTTCAGATACGCAGTATTTT. Translation gives CASSQDSSSDTQYF. The V gene is TRBV4-1, the J gene TRBJ2-3; D is undetermined. This CDR3 is 14 amino acids long. Trimming left V 0 bases short and J 4 bases short, with 8 bases between. CDR1 and CDR2 from the germline V gene are MGHRA and YSYEKL.

The V gene is TRBV28, the J gene TRBJ1-4, with a possible D match to TRBD1 (5 bases). This CDR3 has 13 residues. Trimming removed 8 bases at V and 7 bases at J, with 14 bases between. Germline V gene lookup returns CDR1 MDHEN and CDR2 SYDVKM. The CDR3: CASRPGLGEKLFF. The CDR3 bases are TGTGCCAGCCGACCGGGACTCGGTGAAAAACTGTTTTTT.

V and J are TRBV6-5 and TRBJ2-7; 9 bases match TRBD2. Germline V CDR1 and CDR2: MNHEY, SVGAGI. The V and J ends lost 2 bases and 5 bases, in that order; junction bases with no gene match: 7. The CDR3 sequence is 15 residues long. CDR3 sequence: CASSYQREATDEQYF. CDR3 sequence (DNA): TGTGCCAGCAGTTACCAGCGGGAGGCGACGGACGAGCAGTACTTC.

The chain joins TRBV11-2 to TRBJ2-1; the match to TRBD2 covers 12 bases. V shed 0 bases, J shed 6 bases, and the junction held 6 bases outside the gene matches. Germline CDR1 reads SGHAT; CDR2 reads FQNNGV. This CDR3 is 17 amino acids long. The CDR3 sequence: CASSLETSGRLSNEQFF. The CDR3 DNA reads TGTGCCAGCAGCTTAGAAACTAGCGGGAGGCTAAGCAATGAGCAGTTCTTC.

This rearrangement joins TRBV5-8 to TRBJ1-2; a weak D match, TRBD1 (5 bases). Germline CDR1 SGHTS, CDR2 YDEGEE. Trimming removed 1 base at V and 6 bases at J, with 19 bases between. The CDR3 is 16 amino acids. CDR3 DNA sequence: TGTGCCAGCAGCTTGAAGGGGAACGCCCCTGGAGATGGCTACACCTTC. The encoded protein is CASSLKGNAPGDGYTF.

The chain joins TRBV2 to TRBJ2-5; possible D gene TRBD1, 6 bases. From germline, CDR1 is SNHLY and CDR2 FYNNEI. Trimming removed 6 bases from V and 2 bases from J, with 25 bases in between. The length of the CDR3 is 18 residues. CDR3 DNA sequence: TGTGCCAGCAGCCGCGATTCAACAGGGACCGTAAGTCAAGAGACCCAGTACTTC. Translation: CASSRDSTGTVSQETQYF.

The V gene is TRBV3-1 (or the pseudogene TRBV3-2), the J gene TRBJ1-5, with D unresolved. The V and J ends lost 0 bases and 7 bases respectively, with 10 bases between them. In germline, CDR1 is LGHDT, CDR2 YNNKEL (reference sequence). The CDR3 totals 14 residues. This chain's CDR3 is CASSQDRRSQPQHF. In DNA form, the CDR3 reads TGTGCCAGCAGCCAAGATAGGAGGTCCCAGCCCCAGCATTTT.

This chain connects TRBV27 to TRBJ1-2; D gene unclear. The CDR3 length is 15 residues. CDR1 is MNHEY and CDR2 is SMNVEV in the germline V gene (reference sequence). V lost 6 bases and J lost 8, with 22 bases in between. The CDR3 reads CASRTQIPGTQGYTF. The CDR3 region has the DNA TGTGCCAGCAGAACGCAAATTCCGGGAACTCAAGGCTACACCTTC.